These 20 T cell receptor beta chains originate from one sample sequenced in a study of stem cell transplantation in POMP-related autoinflammatory disease (dated by TCRdb to the early 2020s). Taken with the paper, the label for time point translates to: after hematopoietic stem cell transplant. Receptor amplification or capture employed the immunoSEQ multiplex PCR assay. Drawn from immuneACCESS, this table holds only the in-frame rearrangements with V and J called that TCRdb kept. Clones are partly lost; checked studies trace under half to an unresolved V gene and leave the rest unexplained. This sample gives over 60,000 clones in total; roughly 93% of them show up just once. More than 0.55% of the sample is in the top ten clones. This specimen consisted of CD4+ T cells from PBMCs, obtained after stem cell transplantation. The receptor source for this set is a human patient with POMP-related autoinflammation and immune dysregulation (PRAID). After a transplant, some of the T cells may come from the graft donor.

This clone was seen a single time. V usage is TRBV10-1 and J usage is TRBJ2-2; D unresolved. V lost 3 bases, J lost 1 base, and 3 bases lay in between. The CDR3 has 13 amino acids. The germline V gene has CDR1 WNHNN and CDR2 SYGVQD (reference sequence). In nucleotides, the CDR3 is TGCGCCAGCAGTGATGGGAACACCGGGGAGCTGTTTTTT. Its protein product is CASSDGNTGELFF.

This chain joins TRBV15 and TRBJ1-6; no definite D call. Germline V lookup: CDR1 LNHNV, CDR2 YYDKDF (reference sequence). CDR3 size: 16 residues. V was trimmed by 1 base and J by 0 bases, leaving 7 bases between them. CDR3 DNA: TGTGCCACCAGCAGAGGCGGGAGCTCCTATAATTCACCCCTCCACTTT. Translating gives CATSRGGSSYNSPLHF.

This chain connects TRBV12-3 or TRBV12-4 to TRBJ2-5; D unresolved. Trimming pared 1 base from V and 7 bases from J, leaving 7 bases between. The CDR3 totals 12 residues. CDR3 sequence (DNA): TGTGCCAGCAGTTTAGGGGAAGGGACCCAGTACTTC. Its protein is CASSLGEGTQYF.

Comment on this clone: This CDR3 is also generated by other DNA sequences in the sample. This chain links TRBV5-1 with TRBJ2-2; TRBD2 agrees at 7 bases. CDR3 length: 16 residues. V was pared by 0 bases and J by 5 bases, with 7 bases of the junction left unmatched. Germline V gene sequence: CDR1 SGHRS, CDR2 YFSETQ. The CDR3 bases are TGCGCCAGCAGCTTGGCTCCTAGCGGTACGACCGGGGAGCTGTTTTTT. Translating gives CASSLAPSGTTGELFF.

The V gene is TRBV4-2, the J gene TRBJ2-5; TRBD2 aligns across 12 bases. This CDR3 region has 18 residues. Germline CDR1 reads LGHNA; CDR2 reads YNFKEQ. Unmatched junction bases numbered 10, after V lost 0 bases and J lost 5 bases. The CDR3 coding sequence is TGTGCCAGCAGCCAAGATGGGCTAGCGGGGGGGCCCGGGGAGACCCAGTACTTC. Translating it yields CASSQDGLAGGPGETQYF.

The rearrangement uses TRBV6-5 and TRBJ1-1; D remains ambiguous. The CDR3 is made up of 12 amino acids. Germline V gene data show CDR1 as MNHEY and CDR2 as SVGAGI. Between the trimmed V and J ends, which lost 9 bases and 1 base, there was a span of 9 bases. The CDR3 spells CASQLGNTEAFF. The CDR3 DNA is TGTGCCAGTCAATTGGGGAACACTGAAGCTTTCTTT.

The chain uses TRBV19 and TRBJ1-3; D gene unclear. Per germline, CDR1 LNHDA and CDR2 SQIVND (reference sequence). V lost 6 bases and J lost 0, with 9 bases in between. The CDR3 sequence is 14 residues long. In DNA form, the CDR3 reads TGTGCCAGTAGCGACTGGAGCTCTGGAAACACCATATATTTT. This encodes CASSDWSSGNTIYF.

This clone was recorded only once. The chain uses TRBV7-6 and TRBJ1-2; no firm D call. Trimming took off 5 bases at V and 0 bases at J, with 13 bases between the two ends. The CDR3 runs 15 residues. Germline lookup yields CDR1 SGHVS and CDR2 FNYEAQ. CDR3 nucleotides: TGTGCCAGCAGCCTTGTCCGAGGAACTAACTATGGCTACACCTTC. This codes for CASSLVRGTNYGYTF. The entire variable domain, with the rest obtained from reference TRBV7-6 and TRBJ1-2, is as follows: GAGVSQSPRYKVTKRGQDVALRCDPISGHVSLYWYRQALGQGPEFLTYFNYEAQQDKSGLPNDRFSAERPEGSISTLTIQRTEQRDSAMYRCASSLVRGTNYGYTFGSGTRLTVV.

This sequence joins TRBV5-1 and TRBJ2-7; 12 bases are shared with TRBD2. Losses at the gene ends were 1 base for V and 0 bases for J; bases not matched to a gene: 5. From germline, CDR1 is SGHRS and CDR2 YFSETQ. The CDR3 sequence is 17 residues long. For the CDR3, the DNA is TGCGCCAGCAGCTTGTTACTAGCGGGAGGCCGCTCCTACGAGCAGTACTTC. Protein product: CASSLLLAGGRSYEQYF. The full variable domain, rest sourced from reference TRBV5-1 and TRBJ2-7, is KAGVTQTPRYLIKTRGQQVTLSCSPISGHRSVSWYQQTPGQGLQFLFEYFSETQRNKGNFPGRFSGRQFSNSRSEMNVSTLELGDSALYLCASSLLLAGGRSYEQYFGPGTRLTVT.

The chain links TRBV20-1 to TRBJ2-3; no reliable D call. Germline CDR1 is DFQATT and CDR2 is SNEGSKA (reference sequence). This CDR3 contains 10 residues. V was clipped by 7 bases and J by 6 bases, with 8 bases between them. The CDR3 region has the DNA TGCAGTGGAACAGTGGATACGCAGTATTTT. Its translation is CSGTVDTQYF.

The CDR3 loop is CASSSFMALGGYEQYF. As DNA, the CDR3 is TGTGCCAGCAGTTCATTTATGGCGCTGGGGGGCTACGAGCAGTACTTC. The chain recombines TRBV28 with TRBJ2-7; D possibly corresponds to TRBD2 (6 bases). The germline V gene encodes CDR1 MDHEN and CDR2 SYDVKM. The CDR3 sequence is 16 residues long. V was trimmed by 4 bases and J by 3 bases, leaving 19 bases between them.

The J gene is TRBJ1-4, the V gene TRBV5-8; a weak D match, TRBD1 (5 bases). Deletions cut 0 bases from V and 0 bases from J, with 9 bases between. Germline CDR1 is SGHTS and CDR2 is YDEGEE. This CDR3 has 16 amino acids. The CDR3 DNA reads TGTGCCAGCAGCTTGGGCAGGGTAGCAACTAATGAAAAACTGTTTTTT. Its protein is CASSLGRVATNEKLFF.

The V gene is TRBV4-2, the J gene TRBJ1-5; the match to TRBD1 covers 8 bases. This CDR3 is 15 amino acids long. Germline assignment: CDR1 LGHNA and CDR2 YNFKEQ. The V segment lost 2 bases and the J segment 1 base; nucleotides outside the gene matches: 1. DNA for the CDR3: TGTGCCAGCAGCCAAAACAGGGGGAGCAATCAGCCCCAGCATTTT. Translation gives CASSQNRGSNQPQHF.

The chain joins TRBV18 to TRBJ2-5; no reliable D call. V shed 0 bases and J shed 0 bases, with 5 bases lying between them. This CDR3 has 14 amino acids. Germline assignment: CDR1 KGHSH and CDR2 LQKENI. CDR3 in DNA: TGTGCCAGCTCACCACCACAGAACCAAGAGACCCAGTACTTC. Protein sequence: CASSPPQNQETQYF.

V and J are TRBV5-1 and TRBJ2-7; D remains ambiguous. Germline V gene data show CDR1 as SGHRS and CDR2 as YFSETQ. V lost 2 bases, J lost 5 bases, and 14 bases lay in between. The CDR3 is made up of 14 amino acids. This CDR3 reads CASSLQPSTDEQYF. CDR3 in DNA: TGCGCCAGCAGCTTACAGCCTAGTACCGACGAGCAGTACTTC.

The V gene is TRBV6-5, the J gene TRBJ1-1; D gene ambiguous. V lost 6 bases, J lost 3 bases, and 11 bases lay in between. The CDR3 covers 13 residues. Germline V gene data show CDR1 as MNHEY and CDR2 as SVGAGI. The chain's CDR3 is CASRIDRDTEAFF. CDR3 nucleotides: TGTGCCAGCAGAATTGACCGGGACACTGAAGCTTTCTTT.

This clone was seen more than once but under ten times. CDR3 DNA: TGTGCCACCCGAGTTCAACGCTACGAGCAGTACGTC. Residues: CATRVQRYEQYV. The chain has TRBV9 and TRBJ2-7; D gene unclear. The CDR3 covers 12 residues. The germline CDR1 and CDR2 sequences are SGDLS and YYNGEE. V was shortened by 9 bases and J by 3 bases, with 13 bases between the two germline ends.

The rearrangement links TRBV6-2 or TRBV6-3 to TRBJ1-1; D gene ambiguous. Germline assignment: CDR1 MNHEY and CDR2 SVGEGT. This CDR3 has 13 residues. Trimming stripped 2 bases from V and 2 bases from J, with 6 bases between. The CDR3 spells CASSYDPNTEAFF. The CDR3 nucleotides read TGTGCCAGCAGTTACGACCCTAACACTGAAGCTTTCTTT.

The gene calls are TRBV18 and TRBJ2-7; D perhaps matches TRBD2 (5 bases). V lost 2 bases and J 2 bases, leaving 10 bases between the germline ends. There are 14 residues in the CDR3. Germline values: CDR1 KGHSH, CDR2 LQKENI. The DNA for the CDR3 is TGTGCCAGCTCACCAGGGAGTCAAGCCTACGAGCAGTACGTC. It translates to CASSPGSQAYEQYV.

The chain carries TRBV7-9 and TRBJ1-4; no clear D. Between the trimmed V and J ends, which lost 8 bases and 7 bases, there was a span of 2 bases. The CDR3 length is 9 residues. The V gene's germline CDR1 is SEHNR and CDR2 FQNEAQ (reference sequence). CDR3 amino acids: CASFEKLFF. The DNA for the CDR3 is TGTGCCAGCTTTGAAAAACTGTTTTTT.